Listed below are T cell receptor beta chains from one sample, sequenced in a study of response to subunit inactivated influenza vaccine. TCRdb reprocessed the RT-PCR reads via MiXCR and lists one record per CDR3 protein. The table includes approximately 700,000 distinct CDR3 sequences, more than 11% detected once. The sample was PBMCs from blood, taken less than 15 days before vaccination. The receptor set was obtained from a man aged 50-59 years who received an inactivated influenza vaccine. Each CDR3 is given with its conserved first and last residue. D genes are given only for firm matches. A clone size is listed for some rows: how often the clone was seen (once, few, many), or a class if it is expanded.

size: many
J: TRBJ2-3
D: TRBD2
V: TRBV12-3/TRBV12-4
CDR3: CASSLRGGGTDTQYF
DNA: TGTGCCAGCAGCTTGCGGGGGGGCGGGACAGATACGCAGTATTTT

size: few
J: TRBJ2-1
D: .
V: TRBV7-2
CDR3: CASSLNGRGNEQFF
DNA: TGTGCCAGCAGCTTAAATGGCCGGGGCAATGAGCAGTTCTTC

size: .
J: TRBJ2-5
D: TRBD2
V: TRBV30
CDR3: CAWSVLRELGTQYF
DNA: TGTGCCTGGAGTGTTCTGCGGGAGCTGGGGACCCAGTACTTC

size: few
J: TRBJ1-4
D: .
V: TRBV6-5
CDR3: CASSYLAGHEKLFF
DNA: TGTGCCAGCAGTTACTTGGCAGGGCATGAAAAACTGTTTTTT

size: .
J: TRBJ2-1
D: .
V: TRBV5-6
CDR3: CASSRRGSVYNEQFF
DNA: TGTGCCAGCAGCCGGAGGGGGAGCGTATACAATGAGCAGTTCTTC

size: few
J: TRBJ1-2
D: .
V: TRBV20-1
CDR3: CSARDRGGPYTF
DNA: TGCAGTGCTAGAGATCGGGGTGGGCCATACACCTTC

size: .
J: TRBJ2-3
D: TRBD2
V: TRBV9
CDR3: CASSPIGGGKSDTQYF
DNA: TGTGCCAGCAGCCCAATTGGGGGGGGGAAGTCAGATACGCAGTATTTT

size: few
J: TRBJ2-1
D: TRBD2
V: TRBV7-3
CDR3: CASSLLPGGPSHEQFF
DNA: TGTGCCAGCAGCTTATTACCGGGAGGGCCAAGCCATGAGCAGTTCTTC

size: few
J: TRBJ1-5
D: TRBD1
V: TRBV7-9
CDR3: CASSPDRGRGDQPQHF
DNA: TGTGCCAGCAGCCCTGACAGGGGGCGCGGGGATCAGCCCCAGCATTTT

size: few
J: TRBJ2-7
D: .
V: TRBV7-7
CDR3: CASSLEDTTEQYF
DNA: TGTGCCAGCAGCTTAGAGGATACAACCGAGCAGTACTTC

size: .
J: TRBJ2-1
D: TRBD2
V: TRBV29-1
CDR3: CSVVLLAGGHSSYNEQFF
DNA: TGCAGCGTCGTCTTACTAGCGGGAGGGCATTCGTCCTACAATGAGCAGTTCTTC

size: few
J: TRBJ2-3
D: .
V: TRBV11-2
CDR3: CASSFALPSTDTQYF
DNA: TGTGCCAGCAGCTTTGCATTACCTAGCACAGATACGCAGTATTTT

size: .
J: TRBJ2-7
D: .
V: TRBV11-2
CDR3: CASSFGANSYEQYF
DNA: TGTGCCAGCAGCTTCGGTGCCAACTCCTACGAGCAGTACTTC

size: many
J: TRBJ2-5
D: .
V: TRBV5-1
CDR3: CASSGVGKTQYF
DNA: TGCGCCAGCAGCGGGGTGGGGAAGACCCAGTACTTC

size: .
J: TRBJ2-3
D: .
V: TRBV28
CDR3: CASSLWGGGGTDTQYF
DNA: TGTGCCAGCAGTTTATGGGGCGGTGGGGGGACAGATACGCAGTATTTT

size: many
J: TRBJ2-7
D: .
V: TRBV3-1
CDR3: CASSYFGDSYEQYF
DNA: TGTGCCAGCAGCTACTTCGGGGACTCCTACGAGCAGTACTTC

size: .
J: TRBJ2-3
D: .
V: TRBV10-1
CDR3: CASSESGITQYF
DNA: TGCGCCAGCAGTGAGTCGGGGATCACGCAGTATTTT

size: .
J: TRBJ2-5
D: TRBD1
V: TRBV28
CDR3: CASRRTGRETQYF
DNA: TGTGCCAGCAGAAGGACAGGGCGTGAGACCCAGTACTTC

size: .
J: TRBJ2-1
D: .
V: TRBV9
CDR3: CASSVTGSTNNEQFF
DNA: TGTGCCAGCAGCGTAACAGGGAGTACCAACAATGAGCAGTTCTTC

size: few
J: TRBJ2-3
D: TRBD2
V: TRBV20-1
CDR3: CSAGLAFDTQYF
DNA: TGCAGCGCGGGACTAGCGTTTGATACGCAGTATTTT

size: .
J: TRBJ2-2
D: .
V: TRBV4-2
CDR3: CASSQDATGNTGELFF
DNA: TGTGCCAGCAGCCAAGACGCGACAGGGAACACCGGGGAGCTGTTTTTT

size: many
J: TRBJ2-7
D: .
V: TRBV6-5
CDR3: CASSYDDASYEQYF
DNA: TGTGCCAGCAGTTACGATGACGCCTCCTACGAGCAGTACTTC

size: many
J: TRBJ2-3
D: .
V: TRBV15
CDR3: CATSGHLPTQYF
DNA: TGTGCCACCAGCGGACATCTCCCTACGCAGTATTTT

size: .
J: TRBJ2-1
D: TRBD2
V: TRBV7-9
CDR3: CASSLDSGRGNEQFF
DNA: TGTGCCAGCAGCTTAGATTCAGGGAGGGGAAATGAGCAGTTCTTC

size: .
J: TRBJ1-2
D: .
V: TRBV28
CDR3: CACSYRLGYGYTF
DNA: TGTGCCTGCAGTTATAGGCTTGGCTATGGCTACACCTTC

size: .
J: TRBJ1-2
D: .
V: TRBV12-3/TRBV12-4
CDR3: CASRPKEGRRHGYTF
DNA: TGTGCCAGCAGACCAAAGGAGGGACGACGCCATGGCTACACCTTC

size: .
J: TRBJ1-2
D: TRBD1
V: TRBV20-1
CDR3: CSARAGTGGFYGYTF
DNA: TGCAGTGCTAGAGCAGGGACAGGGGGCTTCTATGGCTACACCTTC

size: few
J: TRBJ2-7
D: TRBD2
V: TRBV5-1
CDR3: CASRIGLARSYEQYF
DNA: TGCGCCAGCAGAATCGGACTAGCGAGATCCTACGAGCAGTACTTC

size: .
J: TRBJ2-7
D: TRBD2
V: TRBV20-1
CDR3: CSARDQGLAGVRAYEQYF
DNA: TGCAGTGCTAGAGATCAGGGACTAGCGGGAGTAAGGGCCTACGAGCAGTACTTC

size: .
J: TRBJ2-5
D: TRBD2
V: TRBV2
CDR3: CASSERLAGLYQETQYF
DNA: TGTGCCAGCAGTGAGCGTCTAGCGGGACTGTACCAAGAGACCCAGTACTTC

size: few
J: TRBJ2-6
D: .
V: TRBV30
CDR3: CAWSVDVGGANVLTF
DNA: TGTGCCTGGAGTGTAGACGTAGGAGGGGCCAACGTCCTGACTTTC

size: few
J: TRBJ2-3
D: .
V: TRBV12-3/TRBV12-4
CDR3: CASSSTRLVGSTDTQYF
DNA: TGTGCCAGCAGTTCTACCAGACTAGTCGGGAGCACAGATACGCAGTATTTT

size: .
J: TRBJ2-3
D: TRBD1
V: TRBV6-2/TRBV6-3
CDR3: CASSYSGQSTDTQYF
DNA: TGTGCCAGCAGTTATTCGGGACAGAGTACAGATACGCAGTATTTT

size: .
J: TRBJ1-2
D: .
V: TRBV19
CDR3: CASSIAGTNNYGYTF
DNA: TGTGCCAGTAGTATTGCCGGGACAAATAACTATGGCTACACCTTC

size: many
J: TRBJ2-1
D: TRBD2
V: TRBV25-1
CDR3: CASSARGGSEQFF
DNA: TGTGCCAGCAGTGCTCGGGGGGGCAGTGAGCAGTTCTTC

size: few
J: TRBJ1-6
D: .
V: TRBV28
CDR3: CASSKDISSYNSPLHF
DNA: TGTGCCAGCAGCAAAGATATATCATCCTATAATTCACCCCTCCACTTT

size: .
J: TRBJ1-6
D: .
V: TRBV20-1
CDR3: CSARELTRSSYNSPLHF
DNA: TGCAGTGCTAGAGAATTGACCAGGTCGTCCTATAATTCACCCCTCCACTTT

size: few
J: TRBJ1-5
D: .
V: TRBV7-2
CDR3: CASSLVRGYNQPQHF
DNA: TGTGCCAGCAGCTTAGTCCGGGGGTACAATCAGCCCCAGCATTTT

size: once
J: TRBJ2-1
D: TRBD2
V: TRBV5-1
CDR3: CASSPRGTSFDEQFF
DNA: TGCGCCAGCAGCCCTCGTGGGACTAGCTTCGATGAGCAGTTCTTC

size: few
J: TRBJ1-3
D: .
V: TRBV15
CDR3: CATSRGTVGNTIYF
DNA: TGTGCCACCAGCAGAGGGACTGTTGGAAACACCATATATTTT

size: few
J: TRBJ2-5
D: .
V: TRBV10-3
CDR3: CAISESPRSEGQYF
DNA: TGTGCCATCAGTGAGTCGCCCAGGTCAGAGGGCCAGTACTTC

size: few
J: TRBJ1-4
D: TRBD1
V: TRBV20-1
CDR3: CSATGTGNEKLFF
DNA: TGCAGTGCTACCGGGACAGGGAATGAAAAACTGTTTTTT

size: few
J: TRBJ2-1
D: TRBD2
V: TRBV10-3
CDR3: CAISPLGTSGGKVEQFF
DNA: TGTGCCATCAGTCCCCTCGGGACTAGCGGGGGTAAGGTTGAGCAGTTCTTC

size: few
J: TRBJ2-6
D: .
V: TRBV4-3
CDR3: CASSNRGLFYSGANVLTF
DNA: TGCGCCAGCAGCAATAGGGGGTTGTTCTACTCTGGGGCCAACGTCCTGACTTTC

size: .
J: TRBJ1-5
D: .
V: TRBV21-1
CDR3: CASSKKDPWHF
DNA: TGTGCCAGCAGCAAAAAGGACCCCTGGCATTTT

size: .
J: TRBJ2-7
D: TRBD1
V: TRBV28
CDR3: CASSLLQGGEQYF
DNA: TGTGCCAGCAGTTTATTACAGGGGGGTGAGCAGTACTTC

size: .
J: TRBJ2-2
D: .
V: TRBV5-5
CDR3: CASSLVGMNTGELFF
DNA: TGTGCCAGCAGCTTGGTGGGGATGAACACCGGGGAGCTGTTTTTT

size: few
J: TRBJ1-6
D: TRBD1
V: TRBV25-1
CDR3: CASSQTGGYNSPLHF
DNA: TGTGCCAGCAGTCAAACAGGGGGATATAATTCACCCCTCCACTTT